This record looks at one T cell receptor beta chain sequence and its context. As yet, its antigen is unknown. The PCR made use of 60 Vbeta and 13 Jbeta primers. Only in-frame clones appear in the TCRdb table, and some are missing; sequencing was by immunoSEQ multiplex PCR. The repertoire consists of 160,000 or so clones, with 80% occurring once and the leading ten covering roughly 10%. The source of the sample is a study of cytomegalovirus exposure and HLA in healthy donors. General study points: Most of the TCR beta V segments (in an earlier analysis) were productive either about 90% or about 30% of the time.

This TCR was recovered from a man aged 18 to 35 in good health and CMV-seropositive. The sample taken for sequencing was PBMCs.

In DNA form, the CDR3 reads TGTGCCAGCAGTGAATGGACAGGAATGAACACTGAAGCTTTCTTT. Residues: CASSEWTGMNTEAFF. J is TRBJ1-1 and V is TRBV2; 7 positions match TRBD1. The CDR3 has 15 amino acids. Germline CDR1 is SNHLY and CDR2 is FYNNEI. V was pared by 2 bases and J by 0 bases, with 3 bases of the junction left unmatched.